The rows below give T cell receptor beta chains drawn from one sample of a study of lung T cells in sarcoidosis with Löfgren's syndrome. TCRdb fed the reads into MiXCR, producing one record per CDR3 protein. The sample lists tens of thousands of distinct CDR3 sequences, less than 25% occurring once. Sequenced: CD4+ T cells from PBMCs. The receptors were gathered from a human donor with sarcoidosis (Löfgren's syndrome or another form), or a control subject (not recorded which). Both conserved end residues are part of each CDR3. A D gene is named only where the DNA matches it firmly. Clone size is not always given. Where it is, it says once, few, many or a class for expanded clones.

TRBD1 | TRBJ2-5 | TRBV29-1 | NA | TGCAGCGCCTCCGGGACAGGAGAGACCCAGAACTTC | CSASGTGETQNF
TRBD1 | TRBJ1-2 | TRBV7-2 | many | TGTGCCAGCAGCCGACAGGGGGACTATGGCTACACCTTC | CASSRQGDYGYTF
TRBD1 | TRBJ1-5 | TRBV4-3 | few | TGCGCCAGCAGCCAAGCCGCGACAGGGAATCAGCCCCAGCATTTT | CASSQAATGNQPQHF
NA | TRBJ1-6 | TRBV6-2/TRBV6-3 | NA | TGTGCCAGCAGCTACGGGGGGGACGGGCCAATGGGTCCCCCCCACTTT | CASSYGGDGPMGPPHF
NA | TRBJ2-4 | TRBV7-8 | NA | TGTGCCAGCAGCTTAAAAGGTCGAGCAGCTCTAGCCAAAAACATTCAGTACTTC | CASSLKGRAALAKNIQYF
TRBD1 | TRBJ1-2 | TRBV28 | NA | TGTGCCAGCAGTCCAATCGGGACAGGGAGGGGAGGCTATGGCTACACCTTC | CASSPIGTGRGGYGYTF
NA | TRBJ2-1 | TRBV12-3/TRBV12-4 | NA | TGTGCCAGCCGCCTGGGACATAGCACAATGTGGCAGTTCTTC | CASRLGHSTMWQFF
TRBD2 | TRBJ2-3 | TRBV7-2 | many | TGTGCCAGCAGCTCAAACCCGCTAGCGGGAGTTAATACGCAGTATTTT | CASSSNPLAGVNTQYF
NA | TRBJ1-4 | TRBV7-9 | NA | TGTGCCAGCAGCTACAGAGGTATTATCGATGAAAAACTGTTTTTT | CASSYRGIIDEKLFF
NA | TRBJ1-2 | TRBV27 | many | TGTGCCAGCAGTTTCCTATCGGCCCGGAGGAGGGCATATATCTTC | CASSFLSARRRAYIF
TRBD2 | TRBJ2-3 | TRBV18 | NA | TGTGCCAGCTCACCACTGATTAGCGGGAGCACAGATACGCAGTATTTT | CASSPLISGSTDTQYF
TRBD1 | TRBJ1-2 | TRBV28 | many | TGTGCCAGCAGAGGACAGGCGAACGTCTATGGCTACACCTTC | CASRGQANVYGYTF
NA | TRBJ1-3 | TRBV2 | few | TGTGCCAGCAGGCTCGCAGGGAACTCTGGAAACACCATATATTTT | CASRLAGNSGNTIYF
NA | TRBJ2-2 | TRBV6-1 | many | TGTGCCAGCAGTTTTTCAGGGTCCGGGGAGCTGTTTTTT | CASSFSGSGELFF
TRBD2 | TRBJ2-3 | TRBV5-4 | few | TGTGCCAGCAGCTTGAACGGGGGGGCCTCAGATACGCAGTATTTT | CASSLNGGASDTQYF
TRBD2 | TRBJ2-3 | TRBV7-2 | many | TGTGCCAGCAGCCCTCTGGCGGGGGGGCCGACAGATACGCAGTATTTT | CASSPLAGGPTDTQYF
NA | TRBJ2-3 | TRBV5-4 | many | TGTGCCAGCAGTCTAGCGACCCGGGGGCCCGATACGCAGTATTTT | CASSLATRGPDTQYF
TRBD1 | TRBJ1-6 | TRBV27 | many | TGTGCCAGCAGTAAGGACAGGGAGCGTTCACCCCTCCACTTT | CASSKDRERSPLHF
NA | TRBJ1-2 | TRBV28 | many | TGTGCCAGCACCTCCCAGGGTCGAGGCTACACCTTC | CASTSQGRGYTF
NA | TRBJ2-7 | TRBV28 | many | TGTGCCAGCAGTCCTTATGTCGGGACTCTGTCCTACGAGCAGTACTTC | CASSPYVGTLSYEQYF
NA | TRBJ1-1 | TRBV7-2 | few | TGTGCCAGCAGCTTAGCCGTAGGGGGAAGCACTGAAGCTTTCTTT | CASSLAVGGSTEAFF
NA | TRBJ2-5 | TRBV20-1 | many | TGCAGTGCTCCACGGGAAGTAACTGAGACCCAGTACTTC | CSAPREVTETQYF
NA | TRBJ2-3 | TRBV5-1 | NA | TGCGCCAGCATGCCGCAGGGAACTAGCACAGATACGCAGTATTTT | CASMPQGTSTDTQYF
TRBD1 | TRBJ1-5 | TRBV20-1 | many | TGCAGTGCTTACCCACAGGGGCGAAATCAGCCCCAGCATTTT | CSAYPQGRNQPQHF
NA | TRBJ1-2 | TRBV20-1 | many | TGCAGTGCCCCCTCCCCACCGAGGGGCCACACCTTC | CSAPSPPRGHTF
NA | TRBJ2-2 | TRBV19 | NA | TGTGCCAGTAGTGTAGAGGGCCTCCTTAACACCGGGGAGCTGTTTTTT | CASSVEGLLNTGELFF
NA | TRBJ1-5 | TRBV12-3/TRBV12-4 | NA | TGTGCCAGCAGTTTTTTAGGGCCTAGCAATCAGCCCCAGCATTTT | CASSFLGPSNQPQHF
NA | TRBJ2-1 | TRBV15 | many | TGTGCCACCAGCCTGGACTACAGCTCCTACAATGAGCAGTTCTTC | CATSLDYSSYNEQFF
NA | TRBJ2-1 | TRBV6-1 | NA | TGTGCCAGCTCGAGGGGGGCCCCCTACAGTGAGCAGTTCTTC | CASSRGAPYSEQFF
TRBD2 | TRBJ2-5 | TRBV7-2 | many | TGTGCCAGCAGCGCAGCGGGAGAGGGGAAGACCCAGTACTTC | CASSAAGEGKTQYF
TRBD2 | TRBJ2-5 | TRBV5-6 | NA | TGTGCCAGCAGCCCTAGCGGGAGGGCCGAGGAGACCCAGTACTTC | CASSPSGRAEETQYF
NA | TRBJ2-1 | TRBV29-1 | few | TGCAGCGTCCTTCCGAGGGGGAGTTTTAGGGATGAGCAGTTCTTC | CSVLPRGSFRDEQFF
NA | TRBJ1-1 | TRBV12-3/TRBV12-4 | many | TGTGCCAGCAGTTTCGGAGGCGGGCGCACTGAAGCTTTCTTT | CASSFGGGRTEAFF
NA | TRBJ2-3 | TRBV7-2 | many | TGTGCCAGCAGCTCCTTAGGGCCCCGGGTTACTCACACAGATACGCAGTATTTT | CASSSLGPRVTHTDTQYF
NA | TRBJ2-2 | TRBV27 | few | TGTGCCACCAGTACAACTAACAAACCTAACACCGGGGAGCTGTTTTTT | CATSTTNKPNTGELFF
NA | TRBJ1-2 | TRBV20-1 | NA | TGCAGTGTCACCCCAGGCTCAATGCGTTACACCTTC | CSVTPGSMRYTF
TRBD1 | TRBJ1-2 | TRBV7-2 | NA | TGTGCCAGCAGCCAGGGACAGGCTAACTATGGCTACACCTTC | CASSQGQANYGYTF
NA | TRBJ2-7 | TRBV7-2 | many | TGTGCCAGCAGCTTAGGGATTTCCTACGAGCAGTACTTC | CASSLGISYEQYF
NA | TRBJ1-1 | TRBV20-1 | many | TGCAGTGCTAGACTTAGACGGTCGAACACTGAAGCTTTCTTT | CSARLRRSNTEAFF
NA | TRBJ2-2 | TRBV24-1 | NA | TGTGCCACCAGTCGAGGACGGGGGGCGACCGGGGAGCTGTTTTTT | CATSRGRGATGELFF